At least ten counts were recorded for the clone carrying this T cell receptor beta chain. CDR3-region Arm-PCR and iRepertoire HTBI primers produced the TCR beta libraries. TCRdb used MiXCR to reprocess the multiplex PCR reads, holding one entry per CDR3 protein. Here the sample spans around 450,000 distinct CDR3 sequences, approximately 15% being singletons. The data stem from a study of regulatory T cells in long-lasting Graves disease. Time point described: newly diagnosed GD, antithyroid drugs for less than 3 months. After RNA was extracted from PBMCs, the TCR library was made from it. Germline V gives CDR1 LNHDA, CDR2 SQIVND (reference sequence). Trimming left V 7 bases short and J 0 bases short, with 18 bases between. There are 16 residues in the CDR3. These data were also reused for a study on T cells in Graves' hyperthyroidism and ophthalmopathy.

V usage is TRBV19 and J usage is TRBJ1-2, with D possibly being TRBD1 (5 bases). The TCR was taken from a woman aged 25-40 years with Graves disease. The material was peripheral blood mononuclear cells (PBMCs), obtained at new diagnosis, from a patient treated with antithyroid drugs. CDR3 region: CASTSTGPNTNYGYTF. The CDR3 region has the DNA TGTGCCAGTACCAGTACGGGACCGAACACTAACTATGGCTACACCTTC.